This T cell receptor (beta chain) was sequenced for a study of chemoradiotherapy in HPV16-positive cancers. Study outcomes and limitations: Candidate HPV-specific clones and E7-related TCR motifs grew in tumor during treatment.

Libraries were prepared by immunoSEQ multiplex PCR; TCRdb keeps only in-frame clonotypes and omits some of them. The repertoire holds some 34,000 clones, with roughly 90% as singletons. CDR3 length: 14 residues. CDR1 SGHRS and CDR2 YFSETQ come from the germline V gene. The germline V and J ends were trimmed by 6 bases and 8 bases, with 17 bases remaining between them. As concerns this clone: Antigen unknown.

This receptor was obtained from a human donor with HPV-associated anogenital cancer. The chain has TRBV5-1 and TRBJ1-4; D may be TRBD1 (6 bases). The input for sequencing was blood, taken from a patient who underwent chemoradiotherapy. The CDR3 DNA reads TGCGCCAGCACCTCGGGGGGGCTAGGGGAAAAACTGTTTTTT. Protein product: CASTSGGLGEKLFF.